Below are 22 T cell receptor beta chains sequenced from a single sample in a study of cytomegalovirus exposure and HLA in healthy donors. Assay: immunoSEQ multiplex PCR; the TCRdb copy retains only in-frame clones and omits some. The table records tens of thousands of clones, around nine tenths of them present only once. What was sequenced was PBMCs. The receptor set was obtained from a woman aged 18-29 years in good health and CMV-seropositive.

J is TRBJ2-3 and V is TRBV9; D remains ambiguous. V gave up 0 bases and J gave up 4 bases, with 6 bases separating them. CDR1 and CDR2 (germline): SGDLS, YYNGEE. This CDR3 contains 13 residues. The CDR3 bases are TGTGCCAGCAGCGTAGCTTTTTCAGATACGCAGTATTTT. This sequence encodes CASSVAFSDTQYF.

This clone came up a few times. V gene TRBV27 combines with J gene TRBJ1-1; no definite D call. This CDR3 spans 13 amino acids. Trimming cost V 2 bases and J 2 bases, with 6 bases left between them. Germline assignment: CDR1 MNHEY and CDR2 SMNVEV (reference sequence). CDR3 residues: CASSLVTNTEAFF. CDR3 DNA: TGTGCCAGCAGTTTAGTTACTAACACTGAAGCTTTCTTT.

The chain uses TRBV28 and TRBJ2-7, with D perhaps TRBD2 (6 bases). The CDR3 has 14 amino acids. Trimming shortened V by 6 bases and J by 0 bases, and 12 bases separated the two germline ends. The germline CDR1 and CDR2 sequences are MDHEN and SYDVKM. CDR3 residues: CASSLSGISYEQYF. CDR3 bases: TGTGCCAGCAGCCTTAGCGGAATCTCCTACGAGCAGTACTTC.

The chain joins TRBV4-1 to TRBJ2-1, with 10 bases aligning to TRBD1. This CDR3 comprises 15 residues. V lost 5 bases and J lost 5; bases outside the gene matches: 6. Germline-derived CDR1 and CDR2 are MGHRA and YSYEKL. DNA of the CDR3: TGCGCCAGCAGCAAGGGACAGGGGCCCAACAATGAGCAGTTCTTC. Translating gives CASSKGQGPNNEQFF.

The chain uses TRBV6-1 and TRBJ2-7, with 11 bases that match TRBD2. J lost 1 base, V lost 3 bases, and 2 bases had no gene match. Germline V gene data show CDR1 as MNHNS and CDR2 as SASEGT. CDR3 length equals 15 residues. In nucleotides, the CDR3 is TGTGCCAGCAGTGAGGGACTAGCGGATTCCTACGAGCAGTACTTC. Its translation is CASSEGLADSYEQYF.

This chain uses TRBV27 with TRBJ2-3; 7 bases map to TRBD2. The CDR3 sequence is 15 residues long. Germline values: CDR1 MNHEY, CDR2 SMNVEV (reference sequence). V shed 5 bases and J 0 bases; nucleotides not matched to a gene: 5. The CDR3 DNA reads TGTGCCAGCAGTCCTCAGCGGGGCAGCACAGATACGCAGTATTTT. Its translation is CASSPQRGSTDTQYF.

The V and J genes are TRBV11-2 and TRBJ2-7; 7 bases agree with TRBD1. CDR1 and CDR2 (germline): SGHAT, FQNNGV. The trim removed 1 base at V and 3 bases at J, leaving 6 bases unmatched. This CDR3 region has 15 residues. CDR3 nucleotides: TGTGCCAGCAGCTTAGGACAGGGCCGGTACTACGAGCAGTACTTC. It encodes CASSLGQGRYYEQYF.

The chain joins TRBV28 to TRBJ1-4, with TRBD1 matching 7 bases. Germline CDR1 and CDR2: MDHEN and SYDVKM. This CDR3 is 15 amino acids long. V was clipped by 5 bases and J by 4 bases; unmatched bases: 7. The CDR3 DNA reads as TGTGCCAGCAGTCAGACCAGACAGGGTAATGAAAAACTGTTTTTT. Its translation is CASSQTRQGNEKLFF.

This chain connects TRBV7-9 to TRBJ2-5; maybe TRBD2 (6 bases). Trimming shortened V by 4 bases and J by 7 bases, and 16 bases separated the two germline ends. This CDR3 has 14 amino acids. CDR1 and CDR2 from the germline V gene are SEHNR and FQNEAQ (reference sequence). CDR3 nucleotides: TGTGCCAGCAGCTCGACTAGAAACCCAGGGACCCAGTACTTC. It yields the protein CASSSTRNPGTQYF.

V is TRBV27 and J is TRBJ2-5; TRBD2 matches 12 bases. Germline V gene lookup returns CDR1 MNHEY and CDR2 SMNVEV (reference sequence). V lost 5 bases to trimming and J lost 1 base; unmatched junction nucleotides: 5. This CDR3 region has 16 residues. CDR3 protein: CASSATSGSTQETQYF. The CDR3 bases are TGTGCCAGCAGTGCGACTAGCGGGAGTACCCAAGAGACCCAGTACTTC.

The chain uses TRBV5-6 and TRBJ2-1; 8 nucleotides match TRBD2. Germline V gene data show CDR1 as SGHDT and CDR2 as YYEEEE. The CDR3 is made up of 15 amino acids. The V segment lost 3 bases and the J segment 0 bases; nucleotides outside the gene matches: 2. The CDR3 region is CASSSGTSSYNEQFF. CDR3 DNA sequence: TGTGCCAGCAGCTCCGGGACTAGCTCCTACAATGAGCAGTTCTTC.

The CDR3 protein is CASSFYSGAYEQYF. CDR3 DNA sequence: TGTGCCAGCAGCTTCTATAGCGGTGCCTACGAGCAGTACTTC. The chain is built from TRBV11-2 and TRBJ2-7; D perhaps matches TRBD2 (6 bases). The CDR3 is made up of 14 amino acids. Germline lookup yields CDR1 SGHAT and CDR2 FQNNGV. The V end lost 3 bases, the J end lost 2 bases, and 11 bases lay between the germline ends.

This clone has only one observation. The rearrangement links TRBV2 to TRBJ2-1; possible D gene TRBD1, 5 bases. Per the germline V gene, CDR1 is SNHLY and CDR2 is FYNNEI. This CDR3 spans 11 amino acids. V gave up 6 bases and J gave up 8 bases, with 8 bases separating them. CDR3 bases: TGTGCCAGCAGACAGGTGGATGAGCAGTTCTTC. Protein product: CASRQVDEQFF.

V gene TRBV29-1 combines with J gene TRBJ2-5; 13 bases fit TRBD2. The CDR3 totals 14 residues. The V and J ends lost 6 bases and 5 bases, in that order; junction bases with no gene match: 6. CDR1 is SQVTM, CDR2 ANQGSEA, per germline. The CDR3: CSVGGLAGMETQYF. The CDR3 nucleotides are TGCAGCGTAGGGGGACTAGCGGGGATGGAGACCCAGTACTTC.

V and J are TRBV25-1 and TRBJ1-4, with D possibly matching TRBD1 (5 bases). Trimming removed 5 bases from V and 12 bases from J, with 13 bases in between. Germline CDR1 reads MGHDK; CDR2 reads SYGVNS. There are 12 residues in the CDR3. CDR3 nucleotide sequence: TGTGCCAGCAGTTCCAACAGGCGCGAACTGTTTTTT. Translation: CASSSNRRELFF.

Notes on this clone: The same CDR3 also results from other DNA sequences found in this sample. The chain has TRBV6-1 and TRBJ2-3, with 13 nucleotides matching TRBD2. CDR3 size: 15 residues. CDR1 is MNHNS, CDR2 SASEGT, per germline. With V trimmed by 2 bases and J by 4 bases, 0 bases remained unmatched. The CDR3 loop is CASSETSGGADTQYF. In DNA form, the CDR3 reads TGTGCCAGCAGTGAAACTAGCGGGGGGGCAGATACGCAGTATTTT.

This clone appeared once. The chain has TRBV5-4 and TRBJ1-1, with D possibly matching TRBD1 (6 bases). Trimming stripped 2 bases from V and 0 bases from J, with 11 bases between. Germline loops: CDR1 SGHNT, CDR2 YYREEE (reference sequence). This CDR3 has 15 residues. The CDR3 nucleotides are TGTGCCAGCAGCTTTCCCGGACAGATGAACACTGAAGCTTTCTTT. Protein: CASSFPGQMNTEAFF. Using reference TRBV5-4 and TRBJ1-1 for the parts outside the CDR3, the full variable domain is ETGVTQSPTHLIKTRGQQVTLRCSSQSGHNTVSWYQQALGQGPQFIFQYYREEENGRGNFPPRFSGLQFPNYSSELNVNALELDDSALYLCASSFPGQMNTEAFFGQGTRLTVV.

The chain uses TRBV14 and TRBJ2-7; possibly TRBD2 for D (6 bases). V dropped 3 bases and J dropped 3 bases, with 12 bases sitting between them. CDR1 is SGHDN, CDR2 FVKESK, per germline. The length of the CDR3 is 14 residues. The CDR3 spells CASSHPLAYYEQYF. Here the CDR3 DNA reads TGTGCCAGCAGCCACCCTCTAGCGTACTACGAGCAGTACTTC.

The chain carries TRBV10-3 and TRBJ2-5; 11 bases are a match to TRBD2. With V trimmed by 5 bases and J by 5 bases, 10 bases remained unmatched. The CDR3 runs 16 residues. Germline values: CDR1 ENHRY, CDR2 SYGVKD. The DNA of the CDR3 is TGTGCCATCAGTCCAGAACTAGCGGGGGCCTCCGAGACCCAGTACTTC. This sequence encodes CAISPELAGASETQYF.

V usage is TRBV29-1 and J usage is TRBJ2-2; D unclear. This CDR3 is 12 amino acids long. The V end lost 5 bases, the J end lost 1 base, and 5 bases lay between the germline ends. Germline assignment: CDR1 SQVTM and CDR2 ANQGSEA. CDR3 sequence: CSVIKNTGELFF. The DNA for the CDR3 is TGCAGCGTTATAAAGAACACCGGGGAGCTGTTTTTT.

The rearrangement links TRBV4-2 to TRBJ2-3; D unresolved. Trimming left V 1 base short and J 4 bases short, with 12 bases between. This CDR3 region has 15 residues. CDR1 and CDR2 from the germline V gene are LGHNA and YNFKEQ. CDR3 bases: TGTGCCAGCAGCCAAGGGTTAATAGTTTCAGATACGCAGTATTTT. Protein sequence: CASSQGLIVSDTQYF.

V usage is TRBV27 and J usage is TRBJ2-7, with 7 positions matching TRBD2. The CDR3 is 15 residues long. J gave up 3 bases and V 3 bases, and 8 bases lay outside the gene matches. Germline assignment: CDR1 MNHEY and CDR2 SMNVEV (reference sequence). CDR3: CASSFRGLGDYEQYF. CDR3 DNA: TGTGCCAGCAGTTTTCGAGGACTAGGTGACTACGAGCAGTACTTC.